The following is a T cell receptor (beta chain) sequence with its context. Its antigen is as yet unknown. PCR amplification relied on 60 Vbeta primers (plus 13 Jbeta primers). Method: immunoSEQ multiplex PCR; TCRdb's copy keeps in-frame clones and lacks some. The data contain approximately 97,000 clones, roughly 85% of them seen just once; the ten biggest clones take up 2% to 3%. The CDR3 covers 16 residues. The germline CDR1 and CDR2 sequences are WSHSY and SAAADI. With V trimmed by 4 bases and J by 4 bases, 9 bases remained unmatched. This record belongs to a study of cytomegalovirus exposure and HLA in healthy donors. Study observations and caveats: Within an earlier analysis, most TCR beta V segments proved productive either about 87% or about 30% of the time. There were some V segments, including TRBV6-2 and TRBV6-3, excluded as indistinguishable. Specific recognition of CMV antigens was confirmed in vitro for a few chains (all CMV-associated). Rarity marked most TCR sequences, yet some public TCRs occurred in many donors.

This TCR derives from a man in his forties in good health and CMV-seronegative. Sequences were obtained from PBMCs. The rearrangement joins TRBV10-2 to TRBJ2-3; 9 nucleotides line up with TRBD1. The CDR3 DNA is TGCGCCAGCAGTGTCCGTGGACAGGGGTCCGCAGATACGCAGTATTTT. As protein: CASSVRGQGSADTQYF.